These 12 T cell receptor beta chains share one sample of origin, sequenced in a study of blood T cells in healthy people across ages. Sample-barcoded 5' priming and a J-beta primer mix drove a second PCR of roughly 7 to 11 cycles. TCRdb passed the 5' RACE reads through MiXCR, listing each CDR3 protein once. Found here are roughly 700,000 distinct CDR3 sequences, more than 20% of them singletons; the top ten hold 9.4%. In addition, the sample was reused for a study of T cells of mothers and their children.

Input material: blood. The receptors were sampled from a boy aged 10-17 years in good health.

The table lists this clonotype with many counts. This chain connects TRBV29-1 to TRBJ2-4; D assignment may be TRBD1 or TRBD2 (5 bases each). Germline V gives CDR1 SQVTM, CDR2 ANQGSEA. The CDR3 is made up of 17 amino acids. The V end was cut by 7 bases, the J end by 1 base, with 23 bases between. The CDR3 region has the DNA TGCAGCGATACCAAACCGGGACGAGAAAGCGCCAAAAACATTCAGTACTTC. Translation gives CSDTKPGRESAKNIQYF. The entire variable domain, with the rest obtained from reference TRBV29-1 and TRBJ2-4, is as follows: SAVISQKPSRDICQRGTSLTIQCQVDSQVTMMFWYRQQPGQSLTLIATANQGSEATYESGFVIDKFPISRPNLTFSTLTVSNMSPEDSSIYLCSDTKPGRESAKNIQYFGAGTRLSVL.

V gene TRBV6-5 combines with J gene TRBJ2-7; the match to TRBD2 covers 8 bases. Germline V gene lookup returns CDR1 MNHEY and CDR2 SVGAGI. The CDR3 runs 15 residues. With V trimmed by 7 bases and J by 5 bases, 13 bases remained unmatched. CDR3 coding DNA: TGTGCCAGCAAGGGCCCGGGACTAGTAGGGCACGAGCAGTACTTC. The encoded protein is CASKGPGLVGHEQYF.

Only a few counts were recorded for this clonotype. The rearrangement links TRBV5-4 to TRBJ1-1; D gene unclear. The V gene's germline CDR1 is SGHNT and CDR2 YYREEE (reference sequence). Between the trimmed V and J ends, which lost 1 base and 2 bases, there was a span of 9 bases. The CDR3 has 14 residues. This chain's CDR3 is CASSLLRGNTEAFF. The CDR3 DNA sequence: TGTGCCAGCAGCTTGTTGAGAGGAAACACTGAAGCTTTCTTT. The complete variable domain, with remaining parts taken from reference TRBV5-4 and TRBJ1-1, reads ETGVTQSPTHLIKTRGQQVTLRCSSQSGHNTVSWYQQALGQGPQFIFQYYREEENGRGNFPPRFSGLQFPNYSSELNVNALELDDSALYLCASSLLRGNTEAFFGQGTRLTVV.

The V and J genes are TRBV6-4 and TRBJ1-4, with TRBD1 matching 10 bases. Germline V gene lookup returns CDR1 MRHNA and CDR2 SNTAGT. With V trimmed by 6 bases and J by 3 bases, 7 bases remained unmatched. The CDR3 has 16 residues. The CDR3, as DNA: TGTGCCAGCAGCCGGGACAGGGGTTTTCCTAATGAAAAACTGTTTTTT. Its translation is CASSRDRGFPNEKLFF.

The rearrangement links TRBV7-2 to TRBJ1-2; D unresolved. Germline V lookup: CDR1 SGHTA, CDR2 FQGNSA. The V and J ends lost 3 bases and 5 bases respectively, with 7 bases between them. The CDR3 has 12 amino acids. CDR3 DNA: TGTGCCAGCAGCTTGAATCCGTATGGCTACACCTTC. It specifies CASSLNPYGYTF.

With respect to this clonotype: Possible read error: a much larger clone is one base away. This chain links TRBV5-1 with TRBJ2-1; 9 bases align to TRBD2. The germline gives CDR1 SGHRS, CDR2 YFSETQ. The CDR3 contains 15 residues. The CDR3 spells CASSFSGGAYNEQLF. The CDR3 DNA reads TGCGCCAGCAGCTTTAGCGGGGGTGCCTACAATGAGCAGCTCTTC.

This clonotype was counted a few times. At one end the junction does not follow the germline gene, possibly because of a read error. The chain links TRBV28 to TRBJ2-5; unclear D gene. Germline-derived CDR1 and CDR2 are MDHEN and SYDVKM. This CDR3 contains 14 residues. CDR3 residues: CASTSWNTAETQYF. The DNA of the CDR3 is TGTGCCAGCACCTCCTGGAATACGGCAGAGACTCAGTACTTC.

The J gene is TRBJ2-7, the V gene TRBV28; 10 bases map to TRBD2. In germline, CDR1 is MDHEN, CDR2 SYDVKM. V was pared by 6 bases and J by 5 bases, with 10 bases of the junction left unmatched. The CDR3 spans 15 residues. In DNA, the CDR3 is TGTGCCAGCAGGGAAGGGCTAGCGGGAGCCGACGAGCAGTACTTC. Protein sequence: CASREGLAGADEQYF.

This clonotype has only a few counts. The chain employs TRBV28 and TRBJ2-1, with D perhaps assigned TRBD1 or TRBD2 (6 bases each). The CDR3 consists of 15 residues. Trimming took 3 bases from V and 9 from J, leaving 18 bases between them. Germline loops: CDR1 MDHEN, CDR2 SYDVKM. The CDR3 here is CASSFASSEGGEQFF. The CDR3 nucleotides are TGTGCCAGCAGTTTTGCGTCTAGCGAGGGGGGTGAGCAGTTCTTC. The variable domain in full, with the rest retrieved from reference TRBV28 and TRBJ2-1, is DVKVTQSSRYLVKRTGEKVFLECVQDMDHENMFWYRQDPGLGLRLIYFSYDVKMKEKGDIPEGYSVSREKKERFSLILESASTNQTSMYLCASSFASSEGGEQFFGPGTRLTVL.

This clonotype was seen a few times. The chain carries TRBV12-3 or TRBV12-4 and TRBJ2-1; 7 bases match TRBD2. This CDR3 is built from 16 residues. Trimming cost V 2 bases and J 3 bases; bases outside gene matches: 7. Here the CDR3 DNA reads TGTGCCAGCAGTTTAAGATTCCGGGAGGACTACAATGAGCAGTTCTTC. Residues: CASSLRFREDYNEQFF.

The rearrangement joins TRBV29-1 to TRBJ1-2; no clear D. The CDR3 is 13 residues long. V lost 0 bases and J lost 7, with 12 bases in between. Germline V gene lookup returns CDR1 SQVTM and CDR2 ANQGSEA. CDR3 region: CSVEDQPGFGYTF. The CDR3 nucleotides are TGCAGCGTTGAAGATCAACCGGGTTTTGGCTACACCTTC.

A few counts support this clonotype. The CDR3 coding sequence is TGTGCCAGCGCAGTCCCGGGCGACTACGAGCAGTACTTC. Translating it yields CASAVPGDYEQYF. The V and J genes are TRBV7-9 and TRBJ2-7; D remains ambiguous. Germline V gene data show CDR1 as SEHNR and CDR2 as FQNEAQ (reference sequence). Trimming removed 8 bases at V and 3 bases at J, with 14 bases between. CDR3 length equals 13 residues.